This TCR beta chain is drawn from a study of early T cells in non-severe SARS-CoV-2 infection. This clonotype was detected a few times. The antigen remains undetermined. Individual cDNA molecules each received unique molecular identifiers attached to them. TCRdb called the 5' RACE reads again in MiXCR, with one record for every CDR3 protein. Here the sample spans under 70,000 distinct CDR3 sequences, roughly 5.7% being singletons. Trimming removed 1 base at V and 4 bases at J, with 7 bases between. Germline CDR1 and CDR2: SGHTA and FQGNSA. The CDR3 totals 14 residues. Findings and caveats of the study: VDJdb matching, biased toward anti-spike CD8 responses, missed private and CD4 specificities.

The chain carries TRBV7-2 and TRBJ2-2; either TRBD1 or TRBD2 may supply D (5 bases each). The sequence came from an adult who was a healthcare worker with PCR-confirmed SARS-CoV-2 infection or an uninfected control (not recorded which). The sample was whole blood, taken at baseline. DNA of the CDR3: TGTGCCAGCAGCTTAGTCGGGGCCACCGGGGAGCTGTTTTTT. Protein product: CASSLVGATGELFF.